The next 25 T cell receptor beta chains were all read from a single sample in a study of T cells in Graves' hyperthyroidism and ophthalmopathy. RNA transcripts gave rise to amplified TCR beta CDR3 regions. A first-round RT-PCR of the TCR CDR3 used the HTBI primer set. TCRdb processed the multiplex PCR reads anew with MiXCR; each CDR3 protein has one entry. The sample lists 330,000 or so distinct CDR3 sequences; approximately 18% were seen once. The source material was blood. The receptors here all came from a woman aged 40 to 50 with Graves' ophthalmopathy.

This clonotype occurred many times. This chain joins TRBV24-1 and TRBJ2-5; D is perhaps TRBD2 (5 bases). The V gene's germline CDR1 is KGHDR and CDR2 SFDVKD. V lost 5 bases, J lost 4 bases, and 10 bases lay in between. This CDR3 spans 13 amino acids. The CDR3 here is CATSGGPPETQYF. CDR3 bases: TGTGCCACCAGTGGCGGGCCACCAGAGACCCAGTACTTC.

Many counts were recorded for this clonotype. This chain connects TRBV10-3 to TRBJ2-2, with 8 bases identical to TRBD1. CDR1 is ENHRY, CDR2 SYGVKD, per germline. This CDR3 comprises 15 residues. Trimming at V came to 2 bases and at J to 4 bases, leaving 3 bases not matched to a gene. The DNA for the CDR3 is TGTGCCATCAGTGAGATGCAGGGGGCCACCGGGGAGCTGTTTTTT. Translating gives CAISEMQGATGELFF.

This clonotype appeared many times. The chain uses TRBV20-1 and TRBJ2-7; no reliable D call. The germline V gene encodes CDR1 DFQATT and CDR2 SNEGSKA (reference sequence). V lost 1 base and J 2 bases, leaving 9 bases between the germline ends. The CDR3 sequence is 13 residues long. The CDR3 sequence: CSARVGDTYEQYF. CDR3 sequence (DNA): TGCAGTGCTAGAGTGGGTGATACCTACGAGCAGTACTTC.

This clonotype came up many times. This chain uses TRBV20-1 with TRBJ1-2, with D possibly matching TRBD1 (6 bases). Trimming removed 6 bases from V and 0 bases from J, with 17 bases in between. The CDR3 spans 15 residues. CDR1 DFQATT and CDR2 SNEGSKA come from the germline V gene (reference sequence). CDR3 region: CSAETRDTTNYGYTF. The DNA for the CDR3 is TGCAGTGCGGAAACGCGGGACACCACTAACTATGGCTACACCTTC.

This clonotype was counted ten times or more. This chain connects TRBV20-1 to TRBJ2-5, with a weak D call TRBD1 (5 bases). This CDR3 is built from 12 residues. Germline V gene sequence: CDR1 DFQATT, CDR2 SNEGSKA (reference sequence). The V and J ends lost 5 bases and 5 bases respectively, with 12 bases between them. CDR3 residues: CSARRPGETQYF. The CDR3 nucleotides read TGCAGTGCTCGACGTCCAGGGGAGACCCAGTACTTC.

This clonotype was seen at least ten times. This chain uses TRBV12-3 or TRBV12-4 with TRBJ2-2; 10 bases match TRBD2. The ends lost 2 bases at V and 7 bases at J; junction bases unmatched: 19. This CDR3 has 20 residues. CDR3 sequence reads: CASSLHQGAGGFRGIGELFF. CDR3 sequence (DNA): TGTGCCAGCAGTTTACATCAGGGAGCGGGAGGGTTCAGGGGGATCGGGGAGCTGTTTTTT.

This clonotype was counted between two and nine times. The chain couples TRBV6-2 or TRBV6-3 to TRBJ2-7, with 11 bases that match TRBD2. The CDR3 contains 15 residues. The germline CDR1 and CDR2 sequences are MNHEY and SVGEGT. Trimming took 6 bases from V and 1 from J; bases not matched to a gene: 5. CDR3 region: CASRKTSGKSYEQYF. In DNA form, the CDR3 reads TGTGCCAGCAGAAAGACTAGCGGGAAATCCTACGAGCAGTACTTC.

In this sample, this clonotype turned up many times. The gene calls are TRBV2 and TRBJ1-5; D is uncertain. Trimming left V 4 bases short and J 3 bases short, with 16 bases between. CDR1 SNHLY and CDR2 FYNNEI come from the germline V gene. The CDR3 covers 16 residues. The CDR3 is CASSAMAGSVNQPQHF. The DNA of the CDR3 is TGTGCCAGCAGTGCTATGGCAGGCTCAGTCAATCAGCCCCAGCATTTT.

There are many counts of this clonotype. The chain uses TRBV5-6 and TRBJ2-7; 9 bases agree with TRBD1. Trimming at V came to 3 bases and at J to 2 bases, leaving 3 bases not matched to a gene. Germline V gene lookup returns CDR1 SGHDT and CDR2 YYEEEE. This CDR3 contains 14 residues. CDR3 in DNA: TGTGCCAGCAGCTGGGGACAGGGTACCTACGAGCAGTACTTC. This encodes CASSWGQGTYEQYF.

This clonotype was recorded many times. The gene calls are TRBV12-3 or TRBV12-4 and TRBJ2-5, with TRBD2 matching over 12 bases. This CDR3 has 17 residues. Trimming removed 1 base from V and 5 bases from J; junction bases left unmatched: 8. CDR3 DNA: TGTGCCAGCAGTTTAGAGTCTAGCGGGAGGGCCCCCGAGACCCAGTACTTC. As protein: CASSLESSGRAPETQYF.

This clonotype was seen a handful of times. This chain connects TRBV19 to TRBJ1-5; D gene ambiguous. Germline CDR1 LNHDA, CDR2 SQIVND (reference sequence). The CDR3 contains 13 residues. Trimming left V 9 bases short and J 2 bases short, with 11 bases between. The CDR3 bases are TGTGCCAGCAGGCCAAGCCGCAATCAGCCCCAGCATTTT. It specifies CASRPSRNQPQHF. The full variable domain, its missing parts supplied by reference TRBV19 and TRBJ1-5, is DGGITQSPKYLFRKEGQNVTLSCEQNLNHDAMYWYRQDPGQGLRLIYYSQIVNDFQKGDIAEGYSVSREKKESFPLTVTSAQKNPTAFYLCASRPSRNQPQHFGDGTRLSIL.

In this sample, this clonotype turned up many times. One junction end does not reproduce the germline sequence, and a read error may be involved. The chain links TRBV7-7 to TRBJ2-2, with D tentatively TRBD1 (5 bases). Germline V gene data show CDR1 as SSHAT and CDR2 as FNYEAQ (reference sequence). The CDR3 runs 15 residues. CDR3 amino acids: CASSPRQQLTGELFF. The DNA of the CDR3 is TGTGCTAGCAGCCCCCGACAGCAGCTCACCGGGGAGCTGTTTTTT.

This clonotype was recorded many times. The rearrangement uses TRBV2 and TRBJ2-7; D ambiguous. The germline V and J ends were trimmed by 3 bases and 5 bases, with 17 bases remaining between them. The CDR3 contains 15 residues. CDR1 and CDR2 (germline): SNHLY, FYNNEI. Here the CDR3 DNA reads TGTGCCAGCAGTGAGTCTCTCCCCTACGTCCACGAGCAGTACTTC. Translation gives CASSESLPYVHEQYF.

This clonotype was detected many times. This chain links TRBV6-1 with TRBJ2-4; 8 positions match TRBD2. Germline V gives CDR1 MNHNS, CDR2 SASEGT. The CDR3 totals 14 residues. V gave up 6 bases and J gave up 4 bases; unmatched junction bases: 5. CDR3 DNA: TGTGCCAGCAGGGGACTAGTTTCTAAAAACATTCAGTACTTC. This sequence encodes CASRGLVSKNIQYF.

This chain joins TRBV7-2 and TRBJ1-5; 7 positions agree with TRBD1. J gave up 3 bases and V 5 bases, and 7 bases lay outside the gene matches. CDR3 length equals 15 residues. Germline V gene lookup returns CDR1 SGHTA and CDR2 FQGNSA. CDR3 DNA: TGTGCCAGCAGCCCGCAGACAGGGCCCAATCAGCCCCAGCATTTT. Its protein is CASSPQTGPNQPQHF.

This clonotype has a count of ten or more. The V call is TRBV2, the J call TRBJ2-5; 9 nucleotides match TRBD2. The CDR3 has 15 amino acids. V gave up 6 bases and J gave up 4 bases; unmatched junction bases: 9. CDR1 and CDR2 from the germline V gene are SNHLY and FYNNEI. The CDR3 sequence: CASRPRLAVRETQYF. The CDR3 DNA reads TGTGCCAGCAGACCCAGACTAGCGGTGAGAGAGACCCAGTACTTC.

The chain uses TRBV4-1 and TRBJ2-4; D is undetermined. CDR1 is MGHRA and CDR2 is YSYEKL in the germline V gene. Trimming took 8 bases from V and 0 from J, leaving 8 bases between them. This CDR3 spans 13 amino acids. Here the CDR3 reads CASPRVAKNIQYF. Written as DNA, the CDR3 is TGCGCCAGCCCTCGGGTAGCCAAAAACATTCAGTACTTC.

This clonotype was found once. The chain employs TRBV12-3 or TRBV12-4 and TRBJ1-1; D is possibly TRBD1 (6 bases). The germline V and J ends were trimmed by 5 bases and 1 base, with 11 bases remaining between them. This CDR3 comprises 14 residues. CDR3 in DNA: TGTGCCAGCAGTCCGACAGGTTCGAACACTGAAGCTTTCTTT. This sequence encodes CASSPTGSNTEAFF.

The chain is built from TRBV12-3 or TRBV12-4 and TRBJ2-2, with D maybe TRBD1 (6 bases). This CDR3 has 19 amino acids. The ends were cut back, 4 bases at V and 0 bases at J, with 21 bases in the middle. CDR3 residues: CASSSTFFRTASNTGELFF. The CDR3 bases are TGTGCCAGCAGTTCCACATTTTTCAGGACAGCTTCGAACACCGGGGAGCTGTTTTTT.

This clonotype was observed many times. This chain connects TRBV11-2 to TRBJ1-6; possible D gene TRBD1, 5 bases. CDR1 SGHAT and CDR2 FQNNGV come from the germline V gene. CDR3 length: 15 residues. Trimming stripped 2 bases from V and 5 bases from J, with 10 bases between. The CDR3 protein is CASSLLDRNNSPLHF. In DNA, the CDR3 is TGTGCCAGCAGCTTACTCGACAGAAATAATTCACCCCTCCACTTT.

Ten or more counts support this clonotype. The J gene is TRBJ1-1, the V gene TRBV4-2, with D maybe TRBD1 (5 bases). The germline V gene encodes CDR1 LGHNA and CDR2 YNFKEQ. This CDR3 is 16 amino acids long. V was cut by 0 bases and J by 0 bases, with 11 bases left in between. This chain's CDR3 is CASSQEGPGMNTEAFF. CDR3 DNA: TGTGCCAGCAGCCAAGAAGGGCCAGGGATGAACACTGAAGCTTTCTTT.

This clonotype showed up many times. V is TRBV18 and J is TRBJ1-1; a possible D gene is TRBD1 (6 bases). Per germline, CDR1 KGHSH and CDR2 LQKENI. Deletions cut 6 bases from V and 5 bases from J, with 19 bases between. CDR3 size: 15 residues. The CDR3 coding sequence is TGTGCCAGCTCGAACCAGGGGAGCGTAGGGACTGAAGCTTTCTTT. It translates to CASSNQGSVGTEAFF.

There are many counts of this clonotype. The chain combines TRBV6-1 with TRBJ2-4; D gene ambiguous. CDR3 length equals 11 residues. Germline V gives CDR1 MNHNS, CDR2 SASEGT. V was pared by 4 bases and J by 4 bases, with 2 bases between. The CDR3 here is CASSVKNIQYF. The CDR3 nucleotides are TGTGCCAGCAGTGTTAAAAACATTCAGTACTTC.

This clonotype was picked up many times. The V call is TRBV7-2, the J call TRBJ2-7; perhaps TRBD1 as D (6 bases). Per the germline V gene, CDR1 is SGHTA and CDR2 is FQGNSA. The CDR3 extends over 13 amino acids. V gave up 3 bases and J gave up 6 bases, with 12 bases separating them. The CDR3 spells CASSLGTFGEQYF. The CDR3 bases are TGTGCCAGCAGCTTGGGGACATTCGGCGAGCAGTACTTC.

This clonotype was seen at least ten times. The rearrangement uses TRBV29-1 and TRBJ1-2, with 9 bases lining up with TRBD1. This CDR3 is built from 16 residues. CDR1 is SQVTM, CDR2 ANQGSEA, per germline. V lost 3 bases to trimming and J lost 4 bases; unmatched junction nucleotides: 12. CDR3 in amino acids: CSVEYGTGSIGYGYTF. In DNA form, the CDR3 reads TGCAGCGTTGAGTATGGGACAGGGTCTATTGGCTATGGCTACACCTTC. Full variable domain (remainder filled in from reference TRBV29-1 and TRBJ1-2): SAVISQKPSRDICQRGTSLTIQCQVDSQVTMMFWYRQQPGQSLTLIATANQGSEATYESGFVIDKFPISRPNLTFSTLTVSNMSPEDSSIYLCSVEYGTGSIGYGYTFGSGTRLTVV.